This TCR beta chain was sequenced in a study of identical twins. This clonotype was detected ten times or more. TCRdb fed the 5' RACE reads into MiXCR, producing one record per CDR3 protein. The sample lists 200,000 to 250,000 distinct CDR3 sequences; roughly 7.1% were seen once. The germline gives CDR1 GTSNPN, CDR2 SVGIG (reference sequence). The CDR3 consists of 13 residues. J was trimmed by 5 bases and V by 6 bases; bases with no gene match: 6. These same records also appear under a second study, on T cells expressing NK-cell markers. That source adds: With respect to HCMV, seven of the eight sequenced donors were seropositive, and one was seronegative.

The receptor was isolated from a woman in her late teens or twenties in good health. This chain links TRBV30 with TRBJ2-1; 8 bases are a match to TRBD2. The sample consisted of CD8+ T cells sorted from blood. This chain's CDR3 is CACELAGNNEQFF. Here the CDR3 DNA reads TGTGCCTGTGAGCTAGCGGGTAACAATGAGCAGTTCTTC.